This paragraph covers one T cell receptor (beta chain) sequence. These data come from a study of CD8 T cells in Susac syndrome. The V segment lost 8 bases and the J segment 2 bases; nucleotides outside the gene matches: 9. This CDR3 spans 14 amino acids. The germline V gene encodes CDR1 SQVTM and CDR2 ANQGSEA. Negative isolation yielded CD8+ and CD4+ T cells; FACS enriched TEMRA cells. Random hexamers primed reverse transcription of about 0.5 to 1 ug RNA. Amplification of TCR beta CDR3 by immunoSEQ multiplex PCR spanned 54 Vbeta and 13 Jbeta. MiXCR was run by TCRdb on the immunoSEQ multiplex PCR reads, yielding one entry per CDR3 protein. The data hold 95,000 to 150,000 distinct CDR3 sequences, with nearly 96% observed a single time.

The TCR originated in a human donor with Susac syndrome. V usage is TRBV29-1 and J usage is TRBJ1-5, with 7 bases lining up with TRBD1. Source material: CD4+ T cells from PBMCs. CDR3 bases: TGCAGCTTCTCCGACAGGGTGGGCAATCAGCCCCAGCATTTT. This sequence encodes CSFSDRVGNQPQHF.